This TCR beta chain was recorded in a study of PD-1 blockade in classical Hodgkin lymphoma. Clones were read by immunoSEQ multiplex PCR, and TCRdb kept only the in-frame ones, dropping some. The table shows about 30,000 clones, with 70% to 90% occurring only once. The ends lost 0 bases at V and 9 bases at J; junction bases unmatched: 7. The CDR3 covers 18 residues. Germline V gene data show CDR1 as SEHNR and CDR2 as FQNEAQ (reference sequence). Time point of the sample: cycle 4 day 1 (C4D1), after about 6 weeks of nivolumab. There was relapse after autologous stem cell transplantation in every patient, and there was variation in brentuximab vedotin exposure. Magnetic negative selection served to purify CD4+ T cells out of PBMCs that had been thawed. Concerning this clone: The antigen is not known.

General study findings and limits: The authors excluded patients who started nivolumab under 1 year after ASCT.

The clonotype was recovered from a human donor with classical Hodgkin lymphoma. The sequencing here drew on CD4+ T cells from blood, taken before the fourth cycle of nivolumab. The rearrangement joins TRBV7-9 to TRBJ2-6; 14 nucleotides match TRBD2. The CDR3 reads CASSLAPGTSGGLNVLTF. The CDR3 DNA reads as TGTGCCAGCAGCTTAGCGCCCGGGACTAGCGGGGGTCTCAACGTCCTGACTTTC.